Below, 16 T cell receptor beta chains from the same sample are listed, as sequenced in a study of blood T cell repertoires in COVID-19. Using immunoSEQ multiplex PCR, the repertoire was profiled, and TCRdb retains in-frame clones only, with some absent. The sample records over 100,000 clones, roughly 86% being singletons. Material for sequencing was peripheral blood. The receptors were gathered from a woman in her 70s with COVID-19, enrolled during active disease.

The rearrangement joins TRBV19 to TRBJ2-5, with 8 nucleotides matching TRBD2. The V segment lost 5 bases and the J segment 5 bases; nucleotides outside the gene matches: 7. In germline, CDR1 is LNHDA, CDR2 SQIVND (reference sequence). The CDR3 is 14 amino acids. CDR3: CASSSGTRGETQYF. DNA of the CDR3: TGTGCCAGTAGTTCCGGGACTAGGGGGGAGACCCAGTACTTC.

The rearrangement joins TRBV11-1 to TRBJ2-5; D ambiguous. The germline CDR1 and CDR2 sequences are SGHAT and FQDESV (reference sequence). This CDR3 comprises 12 residues. V lost 0 bases and J lost 5, with 4 bases in between. As DNA, the CDR3 is TGTGCCAGCAGCTTAGCGCGGGAGACCCAGTACTTC. Translation: CASSLARETQYF.

The chain couples TRBV9 to TRBJ1-5; D might be TRBD1 (6 bases). This CDR3 contains 13 residues. Trimming took 4 bases from V and 7 from J, leaving 12 bases between them. Germline-derived CDR1 and CDR2 are SGDLS and YYNGEE. CDR3 in amino acids: CASSPQGEQPQHF. CDR3 bases: TGTGCCAGCAGCCCACAGGGTGAACAGCCCCAGCATTTT.

The rearrangement uses TRBV7-2 and TRBJ2-1, with 9 bases lining up with TRBD2. V lost 5 bases, J lost 8 bases, and 13 bases stayed unmatched. The CDR3 is made up of 16 amino acids. CDR1 SGHTA and CDR2 FQGNSA come from the germline V gene. CDR3 residues: CASSPIGAGGGDEQFF. DNA for the CDR3: TGTGCCAGCAGCCCAATTGGAGCGGGGGGAGGGGATGAGCAGTTCTTC.

The CDR3 DNA follows: TGTGCCAGCACCCATAATCGGGCTTGGGAGTGGAATGAGCAGTTCTTC. Translated, it gives CASTHNRAWEWNEQFF. The chain carries TRBV11-2 and TRBJ2-1, with D maybe TRBD2 (5 bases). V lost 7 bases and J 7 bases, leaving 23 bases between the germline ends. Germline-derived CDR1 and CDR2 are SGHAT and FQNNGV. This CDR3 spans 16 amino acids.

This chain links TRBV6-1 with TRBJ2-2; a possible D gene is TRBD2 (5 bases). Trimming cost V 4 bases and J 5 bases, with 20 bases left between them. Germline V CDR1 and CDR2: MNHNS, SASEGT. The CDR3 sequence is 17 residues long. The CDR3 coding sequence is TGTGCCAGCAGTGTCTCCCACGATTGGACGGGAACCGGGGAGCTGTTTTTT. Protein: CASSVSHDWTGTGELFF.

The chain combines TRBV18 with TRBJ1-1; 9 bases are shared with TRBD1. The CDR3 length is 15 residues. V lost 4 bases, J lost 1 base, and 4 bases stayed unmatched. Germline V CDR1 and CDR2: KGHSH, LQKENI. In DNA, the CDR3 is TGTGCCAGCTCACTCGACAGGGGGAAGAACACTGAAGCTTTCTTT. It codes for CASSLDRGKNTEAFF.

This chain joins TRBV6-1 and TRBJ2-1; D is possibly TRBD2 (7 bases). The CDR3 loop spans 15 amino acids. Trimming removed 3 bases at V and 5 bases at J, with 14 bases between. Germline V gene data show CDR1 as MNHNS and CDR2 as SASEGT. CDR3 region: CASSDRGGPNNEQFF. For the CDR3, the DNA is TGTGCCAGCAGTGATAGGGGGGGCCCCAACAATGAGCAGTTCTTC.

This clone appeared a single time. The V and J genes are TRBV11-2 and TRBJ1-4; D gene ambiguous. The CDR3 contains 16 residues. The germline gives CDR1 SGHAT, CDR2 FQNNGV. V was trimmed by 1 base and J by 8 bases, leaving 17 bases between them. The CDR3 nucleotides are TGTGCCAGCAGCTTAGGATGGGCACGTCCTGGGGAAAAACTGTTTTTT. Translating gives CASSLGWARPGEKLFF.

The V gene is TRBV28, the J gene TRBJ1-2; 9 bases line up with TRBD1. Trimming removed 11 bases from V and 6 bases from J; junction bases left unmatched: 10. CDR1 is MDHEN and CDR2 is SYDVKM in the germline V gene. This CDR3 region has 13 residues. The CDR3 coding sequence is TGTGCCGGGGCCGGGACAGGGATCAATGGCTACACCTTC. It codes for CAGAGTGINGYTF.

CDR3 residues: CASSPPDKPGGYTF. The CDR3 coding sequence is TGCGCCAGCAGCCCCCCGGACAAGCCCGGAGGCTACACCTTC. V gene TRBV5-1 combines with J gene TRBJ1-2; TRBD1 might be the D (5 bases). CDR3 length: 14 residues. CDR1 and CDR2 from the germline V gene are SGHRS and YFSETQ. Between the trimmed V and J ends, which lost 4 bases and 8 bases, there was a span of 18 bases. The full variable domain, with the rest looked up from reference TRBV5-1 and TRBJ1-2, is KAGVTQTPRYLIKTRGQQVTLSCSPISGHRSVSWYQQTPGQGLQFLFEYFSETQRNKGNFPGRFSGRQFSNSRSEMNVSTLELGDSALYLCASSPPDKPGGYTFGSGTRLTVV.

The gene calls are TRBV6-5 and TRBJ2-7, with TRBD1 matching 8 bases. This CDR3 is built from 14 residues. V lost 6 bases, J lost 4 bases, and 8 bases stayed unmatched. Germline loops: CDR1 MNHEY, CDR2 SVGAGI. Written as DNA, the CDR3 is TGTGCCAGCAGGGACAGGGATCTGCTTTACGAGCAGTACTTC. It specifies CASRDRDLLYEQYF.

V usage is TRBV27 and J usage is TRBJ1-2; D perhaps matches TRBD1 (6 bases). Germline V lookup: CDR1 MNHEY, CDR2 SMNVEV (reference sequence). Trimming pared 4 bases from V and 8 bases from J, leaving 17 bases between. The length of the CDR3 is 14 residues. CDR3 coding DNA: TGTGCCAGCAGTTCAGGGGCGGAACGAAAGGGCTACACCTTC. Translated, it gives CASSSGAERKGYTF.

V and J are TRBV5-1 and TRBJ2-5; D gene ambiguous. The V end lost 3 bases, the J end lost 2 bases, and 5 bases lay between the germline ends. The CDR3 length is 12 residues. Germline CDR1 reads SGHRS; CDR2 reads YFSETQ. The CDR3 nucleotides are TGCGCCAGCAGCTCGTCTCAAGAGACCCAGTACTTC. This encodes CASSSSQETQYF.

In this sample, this clone turned up a few times. The chain recombines TRBV27 with TRBJ1-2; D uncertain. The CDR3 loop spans 13 amino acids. The V end was cut by 0 bases, the J end by 6 bases, with 8 bases between. Per the germline V gene, CDR1 is MNHEY and CDR2 is SMNVEV (reference sequence). CDR3 residues: CASSLSYSHGYTF. CDR3 nucleotide sequence: TGTGCCAGCAGTTTATCGTACAGCCATGGCTACACCTTC.

The chain combines TRBV20-1 with TRBJ1-2; no clear D. Germline assignment: CDR1 DFQATT and CDR2 SNEGSKA (reference sequence). The CDR3 is made up of 13 amino acids. V was shortened by 3 bases and J by 4 bases, with 12 bases between the two germline ends. The CDR3: CSASRETLYGYTF. The DNA for the CDR3 is TGCAGTGCTAGTCGGGAAACCCTCTATGGCTACACCTTC.